This TCR beta chain was sequenced in a study of T-cell memory formation after mild COVID-19. This CDR3 has 14 residues. Germline assignment: CDR1 SGHRS and CDR2 YFSETQ. Trimming took 4 bases from V and 7 from J, leaving 12 bases between them. Study findings and constraints: Clones that got smaller from day 15 to 85 had even CD4/CD8, while clones growing later tipped toward CD4+.

Of note for this clonotype: The antigen remains unidentified.

From 5'RACE with constant-segment primers came TCR alpha and TCR beta cDNA libraries that carried sample barcodes and UMIs. From the 5' RACE reads, TCRdb called clonotypes with MiXCR, one entry per CDR3 protein. The sample contains roughly 600,000 distinct CDR3 sequences, roughly 18% of which appear only once. The source material was PBMCs or a T cell subset sorted from them (not recorded which). The origin of this receptor is an adult woman who had mild COVID-19 (a few samples of this study predate the infection). Cell type and time point are not known. The chain employs TRBV5-1 and TRBJ1-6; D possibly corresponds to TRBD1 (6 bases). CDR3 nucleotides: TGCGCCAGCAGCAAGGACAGCGGGAATTCACCCCTCCACTTT. Residues: CASSKDSGNSPLHF.